The 2 T cell receptor beta chains in this list originate from one sample, sequenced in a study of beta chain features in type 1 diabetes. The whole isolated RNA underwent reverse transcription, so sequencing captured expressed TCRB transcripts. Clones were read by immunoSEQ multiplex PCR, and TCRdb kept only the in-frame ones, dropping some. The sample contains about 40,000 clones, 49% of which appear only once. Sequencing was done on a sample of central memory CD4+ T cells from blood. These receptors were obtained from a woman between 18 and 30 years old in good health.

The chain links TRBV2 to TRBJ2-2; tentative D call: TRBD2 (6 bases). Deletions cut 6 bases from V and 0 bases from J, with 8 bases between. The CDR3 runs to 14 residues. The germline V gene has CDR1 SNHLY and CDR2 FYNNEI. The chain's CDR3 is CASRPGANTGELFF. In DNA form, the CDR3 reads TGTGCCAGCAGACCGGGAGCGAACACCGGGGAGCTGTTTTTT.

The chain couples TRBV11-2 to TRBJ2-7, with D maybe TRBD1 (5 bases). The CDR3 runs to 16 residues. V dropped 0 bases and J dropped 4 bases, with 16 bases sitting between them. Germline CDR1 and CDR2: SGHAT and FQNNGV. CDR3 in DNA: TGTGCCAGCAGCTTAGAGCAGGGAACATGGGTTTACGAGCAGTACTTC. It specifies CASSLEQGTWVYEQYF. Complete variable domain (other parts from reference TRBV11-2 and TRBJ2-7): EAGVAQSPRYKIIEKRQSVAFWCNPISGHATLYWYQQILGQGPKLLIQFQNNGVVDDSQLPKDRFSAERLKGVDSTLKIQPAKLEDSAVYLCASSLEQGTWVYEQYFGPGTRLTVT.